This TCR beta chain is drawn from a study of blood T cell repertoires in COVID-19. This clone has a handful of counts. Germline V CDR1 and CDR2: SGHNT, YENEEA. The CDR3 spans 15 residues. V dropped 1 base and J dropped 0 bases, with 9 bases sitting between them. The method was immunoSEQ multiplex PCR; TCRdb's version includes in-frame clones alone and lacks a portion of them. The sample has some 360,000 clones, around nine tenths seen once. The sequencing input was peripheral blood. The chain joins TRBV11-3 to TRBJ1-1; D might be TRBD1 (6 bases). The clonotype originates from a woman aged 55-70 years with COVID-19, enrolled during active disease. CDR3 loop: CASSLGAGVNTEAFF. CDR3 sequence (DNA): TGTGCCAGCAGCTTAGGAGCAGGGGTGAACACTGAAGCTTTCTTT.